Detailed here is one T cell receptor beta chain. As processed by the authors: Quantification of nucleated cells was approximated via reference gene primer amplification. Assay used: immunoSEQ multiplex PCR; TCRdb lists only in-frame clones, some missing. For V, J and clone size, that table is used; D and trimming come from the DNA. The sample records tens of thousands of clones, about nine tenths being singletons. This sample is drawn from a study of blood T cell repertoires in COVID-19. Study details: Whether acute or convalescent, the COVID-19 samples came from the United States, Italy and Spain. The analysed material was cDNA or gDNA that came from T cells, B-cell-depleted T cells, or PBMCs.

V was cut by 4 bases and J by 4 bases, with 12 bases left in between. This CDR3 has 14 amino acids. From germline, CDR1 is KGHDR and CDR2 SFDVKD. The source of this sequence is an elderly woman with active COVID-19. This chain joins TRBV24-1 and TRBJ1-2, with D uncertain. Sequenced: peripheral blood. Here the CDR3 reads CATSEPTPPYGYTF. In nucleotides, the CDR3 is TGTGCCACCAGTGAACCGACACCGCCCTATGGCTACACCTTC.